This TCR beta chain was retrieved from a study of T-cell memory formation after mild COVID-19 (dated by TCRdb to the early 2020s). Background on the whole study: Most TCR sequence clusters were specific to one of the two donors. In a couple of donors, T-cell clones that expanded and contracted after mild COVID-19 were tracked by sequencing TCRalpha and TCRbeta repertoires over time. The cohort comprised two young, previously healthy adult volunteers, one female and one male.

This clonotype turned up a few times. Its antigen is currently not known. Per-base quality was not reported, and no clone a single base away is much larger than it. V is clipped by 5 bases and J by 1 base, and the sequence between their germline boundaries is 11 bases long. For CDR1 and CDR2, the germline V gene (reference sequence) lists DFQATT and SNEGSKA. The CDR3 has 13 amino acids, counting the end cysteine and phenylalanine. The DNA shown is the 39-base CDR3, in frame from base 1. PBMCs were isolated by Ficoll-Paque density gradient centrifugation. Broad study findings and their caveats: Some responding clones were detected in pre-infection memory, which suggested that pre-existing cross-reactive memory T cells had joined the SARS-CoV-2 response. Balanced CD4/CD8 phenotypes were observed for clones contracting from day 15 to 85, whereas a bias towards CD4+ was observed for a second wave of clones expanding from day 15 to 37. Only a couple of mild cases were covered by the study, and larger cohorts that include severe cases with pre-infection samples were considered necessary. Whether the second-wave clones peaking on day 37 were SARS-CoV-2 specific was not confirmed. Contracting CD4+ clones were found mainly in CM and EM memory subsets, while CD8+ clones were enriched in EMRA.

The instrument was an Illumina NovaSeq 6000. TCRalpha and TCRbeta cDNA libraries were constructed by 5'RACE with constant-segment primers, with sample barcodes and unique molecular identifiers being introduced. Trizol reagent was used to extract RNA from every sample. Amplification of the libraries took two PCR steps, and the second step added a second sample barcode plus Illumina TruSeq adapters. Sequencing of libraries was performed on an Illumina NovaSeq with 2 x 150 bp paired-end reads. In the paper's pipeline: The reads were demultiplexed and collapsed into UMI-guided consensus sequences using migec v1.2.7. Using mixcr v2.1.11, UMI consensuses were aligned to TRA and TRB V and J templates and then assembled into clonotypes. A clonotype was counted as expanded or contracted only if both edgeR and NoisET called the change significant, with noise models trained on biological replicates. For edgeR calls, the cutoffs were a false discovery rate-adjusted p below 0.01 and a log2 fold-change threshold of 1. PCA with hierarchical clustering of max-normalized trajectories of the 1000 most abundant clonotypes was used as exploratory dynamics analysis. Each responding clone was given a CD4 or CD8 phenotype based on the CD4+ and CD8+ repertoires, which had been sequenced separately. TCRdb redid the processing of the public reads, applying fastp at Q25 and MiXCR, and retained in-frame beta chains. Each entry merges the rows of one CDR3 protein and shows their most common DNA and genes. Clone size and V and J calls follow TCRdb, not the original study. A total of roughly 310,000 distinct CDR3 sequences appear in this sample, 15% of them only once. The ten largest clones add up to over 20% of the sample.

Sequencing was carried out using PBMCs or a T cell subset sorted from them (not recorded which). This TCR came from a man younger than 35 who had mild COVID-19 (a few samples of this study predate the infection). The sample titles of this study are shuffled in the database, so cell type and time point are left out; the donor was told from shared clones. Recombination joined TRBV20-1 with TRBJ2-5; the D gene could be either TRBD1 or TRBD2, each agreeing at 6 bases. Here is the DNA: TGCAGTGCTCTACAGGGACTCCAAGAGACCCAGTACTTC. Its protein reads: CSALQGLQETQYF.